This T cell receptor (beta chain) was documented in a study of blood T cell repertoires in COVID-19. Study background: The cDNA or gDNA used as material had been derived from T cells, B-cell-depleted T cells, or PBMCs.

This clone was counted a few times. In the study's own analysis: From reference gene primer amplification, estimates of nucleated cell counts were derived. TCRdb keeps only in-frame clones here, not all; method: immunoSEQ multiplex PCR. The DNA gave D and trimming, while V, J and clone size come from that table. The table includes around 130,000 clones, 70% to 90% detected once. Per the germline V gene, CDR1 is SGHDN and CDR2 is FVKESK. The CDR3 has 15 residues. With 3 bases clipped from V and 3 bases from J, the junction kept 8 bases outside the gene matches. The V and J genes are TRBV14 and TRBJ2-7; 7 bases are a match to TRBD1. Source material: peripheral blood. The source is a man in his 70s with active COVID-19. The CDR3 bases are TGTGCCAGCAGCCAGGGGACAGTTCCAGGCTACGAGCAGTACTTC. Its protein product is CASSQGTVPGYEQYF.